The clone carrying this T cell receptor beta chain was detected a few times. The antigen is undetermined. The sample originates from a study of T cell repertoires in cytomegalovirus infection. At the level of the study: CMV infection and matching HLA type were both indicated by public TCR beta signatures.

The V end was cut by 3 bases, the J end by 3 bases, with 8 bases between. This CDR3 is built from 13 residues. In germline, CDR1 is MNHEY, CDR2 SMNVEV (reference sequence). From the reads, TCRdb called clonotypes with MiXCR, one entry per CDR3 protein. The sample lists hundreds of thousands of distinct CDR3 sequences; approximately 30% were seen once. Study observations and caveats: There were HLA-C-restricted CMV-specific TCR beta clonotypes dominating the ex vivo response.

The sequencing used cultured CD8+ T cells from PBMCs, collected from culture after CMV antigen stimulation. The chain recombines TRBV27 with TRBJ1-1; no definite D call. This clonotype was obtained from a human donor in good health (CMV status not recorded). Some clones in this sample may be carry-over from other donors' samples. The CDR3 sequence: CASSLSLDTEAFF. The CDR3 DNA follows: TGTGCCAGCAGTTTGAGTTTGGACACTGAAGCTTTCTTT.